The rows below give T cell receptor beta chains drawn from one sample of a study of shared clonotypes between healthy human individuals. Measured with immunoSEQ multiplex PCR; TCRdb has only the in-frame clones, and not every one. The data show about 2.4 million clones, around 90% seen once. Source material: naive CD4+ T cells sorted from blood. The source is a man aged 18 to 29 in good health. Both conserved end residues are part of each CDR3. Each record gives: clone size, V gene, CDR3 length, J gene, D gene, CDR3 protein, CDR3 DNA. D genes are given only for firm matches. A row's size may be missing; if present it is once, few, many or a size class.

NA	TRBV2	13	TRBJ2-3	NA	CASGRGRTDTQYF	TGTGCCAGCGGTAGGGGTAGAACAGATACGCAGTATTTT
NA	TRBV7-6	14	TRBJ2-5	NA	CASSLVPEAETQYF	TGTGCCAGCAGCTTAGTGCCCGAGGCGGAGACCCAGTACTTC
NA	TRBV9	15	TRBJ2-1	TRBD2	CASSGGLAGGNEQFF	TGTGCCAGCAGCGGAGGACTAGCGGGAGGAAATGAGCAGTTCTTC
NA	TRBV6-5	13	TRBJ2-2	NA	CASNLGGTGELFF	TGTGCCAGTAACCTTGGTGGCACCGGGGAGCTGTTTTTT
NA	TRBV18	15	TRBJ2-5	NA	CASSPPGLLKETQYF	TGTGCCAGCTCACCACCGGGCTTACTCAAAGAGACCCAGTACTTC
NA	TRBV7-6	16	TRBJ2-3	NA	CASSLGLDVWADTQYF	TGTGCCAGCAGCTTAGGGCTAGATGTATGGGCAGATACGCAGTATTTT
once	TRBV19	15	TRBJ1-4	NA	CASSIGQASNEKLFF	TGTGCCAGTAGTATAGGACAGGCCAGCAATGAAAAACTGTTTTTT
NA	TRBV30	14	TRBJ1-1	NA	CAWRRSRTNTEAFF	TGTGCCTGGAGGCGTAGCAGAACGAACACTGAAGCTTTCTTT
NA	TRBV5-1	16	TRBJ2-1	TRBD2	CASSSVGLGESGEQFF	TGCGCCAGCAGTTCCGTGGGACTAGGGGAGTCAGGTGAGCAGTTCTTC
NA	TRBV18	15	TRBJ2-7	TRBD1	CASSPSSGGFGEQYF	TGTGCCAGCTCACCCAGCTCAGGGGGCTTCGGCGAGCAGTACTTC
NA	TRBV29-1	11	TRBJ1-1	TRBD1	CSVRGGTEAFF	TGCAGCGTCAGGGGGGGGACTGAAGCTTTCTTT
NA	TRBV19	13	TRBJ2-6	NA	CASSRSGANVLTF	TGTGCCAGTAGTAGATCTGGGGCCAACGTCCTGACTTTC
once	TRBV9	15	TRBJ2-3	TRBD2	CASSVASGGADTQYF	TGTGCCAGCAGCGTAGCTAGCGGGGGGGCAGATACGCAGTATTTT
NA	TRBV5-1	18	TRBJ2-2	TRBD1	CASSTGQGARKNTGELFF	TGCGCCAGCAGCACCGGACAGGGGGCGAGAAAGAACACCGGGGAGCTGTTTTTT
NA	TRBV7-2	16	TRBJ2-7	TRBD1	CASSLGGQGLSYEQYF	TGTGCCAGCAGCTTAGGTGGACAGGGGCTCTCCTACGAGCAGTACTTC
once	TRBV6-6	15	TRBJ2-4	TRBD1	CASSFLGTDLSGHDF	TGTGCCAGCAGTTTCCTCGGGACAGATCTCTCGGGTCACGACTTC
once	TRBV7-9	14	TRBJ2-1	NA	CASSTRDHYNEQFF	TGTGCCAGCAGCACCCGGGACCACTACAATGAGCAGTTCTTC
once	TRBV2	12	TRBJ2-1	NA	CASSGKYNEQFF	TGTGCCAGCAGTGGGAAGTACAATGAGCAGTTCTTC
NA	TRBV7-2	15	TRBJ1-4	NA	CASSQPQRSGEKLFF	TGTGCCAGCAGCCAACCACAGCGAAGCGGTGAAAAACTGTTTTTT
NA	TRBV5-1	16	TRBJ1-6	TRBD1	CASSLSGQGIDSPLHF	TGCGCCAGCAGCTTGTCGGGACAGGGGATTGATTCACCCCTCCACTTT
NA	TRBV5-1	13	TRBJ1-2	NA	CASSPDVDYGYTF	TGCGCCAGCAGCCCCGATGTGGACTATGGCTACACCTTC
NA	TRBV6-1	17	TRBJ2-5	TRBD2	CASSEGTSGRVKETQYF	TGTGCCAGCAGTGAAGGGACTAGCGGGAGGGTAAAGGAGACCCAGTACTTC
NA	TRBV6-1	16	TRBJ1-4	NA	CASSERQSATNEKLFF	TGTGCCAGCAGTGAGAGACAGAGCGCAACTAATGAAAAACTGTTTTTT
few	TRBV5-4	15	TRBJ1-2	NA	CASSGKDRANYGYTF	TGTGCCAGCAGCGGAAAGGACAGAGCTAACTATGGCTACACCTTC
NA	TRBV28	16	TRBJ2-2	NA	CASSARDAGIPGELFF	TGTGCCAGCAGCGCACGGGACGCCGGGATCCCCGGGGAGCTGTTTTTT
once	TRBV5-1	15	TRBJ1-2	TRBD1	CASSLAADRGYGYTF	TGCGCCAGCAGCTTGGCCGCAGACAGGGGGTATGGCTACACCTTC